This T cell receptor beta chain stems from a study of T cell responses to AZD1222 COVID-19 vaccine. Regarding the study as a whole: Repertoires were obtained solely post-peak T cell response. Just a handful of people given AZD1222 tested seropositive at baseline. Spike-wide coverage was observed for vaccine-associated CD4 TCRs, with dominant responses at 160-218 and 743-854.

Germline lookup yields CDR1 LNHDA and CDR2 SQIVND (reference sequence). The V gene end was trimmed by 7 bases and the J gene end by 6 bases; junction bases not matched to a gene: 13. This CDR3 spans 15 amino acids. About this clone: The antigen is undetermined.

Clones were sequenced by immunoSEQ multiplex PCR, and TCRdb holds only the in-frame ones, with some missing. The sample contains 110,000 to 150,000 clones, 90% of which appear only once. The genes are TRBV19 and TRBJ1-2; 8 nucleotides agree with TRBD1. Sequences were derived from peripheral blood, sampled on day 0 of AZD1222 vaccination. This sequence was found in an adult in good health. CDR3 DNA sequence: TGTGCCAGTATTGACAGGGGTTTGTTTTTTGATGGCTACACCTTC. It is translated as CASIDRGLFFDGYTF. Full variable domain (rest looked up from reference TRBV19 and TRBJ1-2): DGGITQSPKYLFRKEGQNVTLSCEQNLNHDAMYWYRQDPGQGLRLIYYSQIVNDFQKGDIAEGYSVSREKKESFPLTVTSAQKNPTAFYLCASIDRGLFFDGYTFGSGTRLTVV.